The 7 T cell receptor beta chains given below trace back to one sample, sequenced in a study of vaccination effects on CD4 cells after COVID-19. Pools of viral peptides were used by the ViraFEST assay to expand antigen-specific CD4+ T cells ahead of sequencing. Culture proceeded for 10 days, and CD4+ T cells were then isolated. The person's infection with SARS-CoV-2, confirmed by PCR, took place between March and December 2020. Sequenced by immunoSEQ multiplex PCR; TCRdb stores in-frame clones only, minus some. The table has tens of thousands of clones, around 75% seen once. The antigens these receptors bind are not known. Sample: CD4+ T cells from PBMCs cultured with a peptide pool, taken before COVID-19 vaccination. These receptors all stem from a human donor who had a prior SARS-CoV-2 infection.

The V and J genes are TRBV5-1 and TRBJ2-3; D call uncertain. The germline gives CDR1 SGHRS, CDR2 YFSETQ. The CDR3 consists of 12 residues. Trimming shortened V by 4 bases and J by 7 bases, and 10 bases separated the two germline ends. For the CDR3, the DNA is TGCGCCAGCAGCCCCACGCTAAATACGCAGTATTTT. Amino acids: CASSPTLNTQYF.

V usage is TRBV19 and J usage is TRBJ2-1, with D perhaps TRBD1 (5 bases). Germline CDR1 reads LNHDA; CDR2 reads SQIVND (reference sequence). The CDR3 sequence is 13 residues long. Trimming removed 3 bases from V and 6 bases from J, with 9 bases in between. DNA for the CDR3: TGTGCCAGTAGTATGTTGGGGCGCAATGAGCAGTTCTTC. Residues: CASSMLGRNEQFF.

The V call is TRBV9, the J call TRBJ1-1; 7 positions match TRBD1. The ends lost 0 bases at V and 4 bases at J; junction bases unmatched: 0. CDR1 and CDR2 from the germline V gene are SGDLS and YYNGEE. The CDR3 is 13 residues long. The CDR3 DNA follows: TGTGCCAGCAGCGTAGGACAGGGCACTGAAGCTTTCTTT. Encoded protein: CASSVGQGTEAFF.

This chain uses TRBV2 with TRBJ2-3; 11 bases agree with TRBD1. In germline, CDR1 is SNHLY, CDR2 FYNNEI. The CDR3 is made up of 16 amino acids. V lost 6 bases to trimming and J lost 5 bases; unmatched junction nucleotides: 10. CDR3 in amino acids: CASRKERTGGGDTQYF. For the CDR3, the DNA is TGTGCCAGCAGAAAAGAACGGACAGGGGGCGGAGATACGCAGTATTTT.

V usage is TRBV29-1 and J usage is TRBJ2-5; either TRBD1 or TRBD2 may supply D (6 bases each). The CDR3 spans 17 residues. The V end lost 4 bases, the J end lost 4 bases, and 25 bases lay between the germline ends. Germline values: CDR1 SQVTM, CDR2 ANQGSEA. The CDR3 loop is CSVAHAGHQRVGETQYF. The CDR3 nucleotides read TGCAGCGTTGCTCATGCGGGACATCAGCGGGTAGGAGAGACCCAGTACTTC.

The chain recombines TRBV6-5 with TRBJ1-1; D gene ambiguous. V was trimmed by 0 bases and J by 10 bases, leaving 12 bases between them. The length of the CDR3 is 13 residues. Per germline, CDR1 MNHEY and CDR2 SVGAGI. The CDR3 nucleotides are TGTGCCAGCAGTTACTCCCTCGGCTCTCCAGCTTTCTTT. Protein: CASSYSLGSPAFF.

The chain has TRBV10-2 and TRBJ1-2; 7 bases are shared with TRBD1. CDR1 WSHSY and CDR2 SAAADI come from the germline V gene. V shed 8 bases and J 3 bases; nucleotides not matched to a gene: 3. The CDR3 length is 12 residues. The CDR3 region is CASSGQYYGYTF. DNA for the CDR3: TGCGCCAGCTCGGGACAGTACTATGGCTACACCTTC.